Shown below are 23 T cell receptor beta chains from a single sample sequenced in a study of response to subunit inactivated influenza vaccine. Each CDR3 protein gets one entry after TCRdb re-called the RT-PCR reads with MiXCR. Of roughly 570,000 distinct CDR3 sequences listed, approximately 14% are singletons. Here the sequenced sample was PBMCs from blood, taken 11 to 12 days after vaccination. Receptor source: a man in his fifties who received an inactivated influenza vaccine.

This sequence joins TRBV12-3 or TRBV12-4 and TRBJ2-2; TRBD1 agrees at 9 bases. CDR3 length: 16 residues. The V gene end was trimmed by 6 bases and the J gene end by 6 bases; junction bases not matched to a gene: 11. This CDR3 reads CASRSAGTGSAGELFF. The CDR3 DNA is TGTGCCAGCAGATCCGCCGGGACAGGGTCGGCCGGGGAGCTGTTTTTT.

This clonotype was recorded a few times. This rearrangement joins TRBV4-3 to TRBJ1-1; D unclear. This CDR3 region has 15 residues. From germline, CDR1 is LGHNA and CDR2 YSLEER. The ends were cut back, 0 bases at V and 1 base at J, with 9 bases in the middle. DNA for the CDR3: TGCGCCAGCAGCCAAGATGTACACCCGAACACTGAAGCTTTCTTT. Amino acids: CASSQDVHPNTEAFF.

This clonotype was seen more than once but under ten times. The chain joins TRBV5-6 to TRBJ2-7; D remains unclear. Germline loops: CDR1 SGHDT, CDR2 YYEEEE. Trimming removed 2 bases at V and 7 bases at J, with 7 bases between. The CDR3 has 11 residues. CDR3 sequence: CASSLLREQYF. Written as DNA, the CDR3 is TGTGCCAGCAGCTTACTTCGAGAGCAGTACTTC.

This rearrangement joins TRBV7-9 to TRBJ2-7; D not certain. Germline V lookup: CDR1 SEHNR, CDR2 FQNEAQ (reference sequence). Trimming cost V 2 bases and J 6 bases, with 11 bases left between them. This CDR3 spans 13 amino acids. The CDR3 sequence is CASSLRAMGEQYF. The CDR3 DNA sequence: TGTGCCAGCAGCTTAAGGGCTATGGGCGAGCAGTACTTC.

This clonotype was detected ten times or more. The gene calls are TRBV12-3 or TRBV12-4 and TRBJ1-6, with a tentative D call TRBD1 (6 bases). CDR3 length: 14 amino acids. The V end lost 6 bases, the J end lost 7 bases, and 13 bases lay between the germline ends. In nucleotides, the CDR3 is TGTGCCAGCAGCTCGAGGGGGTTCAATTCACCCCTCCACTTT. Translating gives CASSSRGFNSPLHF.

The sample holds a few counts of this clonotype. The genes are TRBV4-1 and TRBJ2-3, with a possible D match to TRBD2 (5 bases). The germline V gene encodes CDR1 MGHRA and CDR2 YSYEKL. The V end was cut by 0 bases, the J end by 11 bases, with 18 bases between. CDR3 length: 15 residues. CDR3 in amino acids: CASSQEATTPREQYF. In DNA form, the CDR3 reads TGCGCCAGCAGCCAAGAGGCGACTACCCCAAGGGAGCAGTATTTT.

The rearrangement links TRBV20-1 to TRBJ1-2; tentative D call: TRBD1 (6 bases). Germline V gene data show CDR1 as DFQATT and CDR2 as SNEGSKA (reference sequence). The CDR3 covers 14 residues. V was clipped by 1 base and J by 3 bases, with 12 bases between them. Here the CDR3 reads CSARGQAEYYGYTF. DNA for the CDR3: TGCAGTGCTAGAGGACAGGCGGAGTACTATGGCTACACCTTC.

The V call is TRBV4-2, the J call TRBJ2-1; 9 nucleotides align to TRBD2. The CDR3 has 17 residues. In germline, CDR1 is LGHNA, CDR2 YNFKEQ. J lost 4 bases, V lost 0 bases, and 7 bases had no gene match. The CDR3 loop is CASSQDRTSASYNEQFF. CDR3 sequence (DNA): TGTGCCAGCAGCCAAGATAGGACTAGCGCGTCATACAATGAGCAGTTCTTC.

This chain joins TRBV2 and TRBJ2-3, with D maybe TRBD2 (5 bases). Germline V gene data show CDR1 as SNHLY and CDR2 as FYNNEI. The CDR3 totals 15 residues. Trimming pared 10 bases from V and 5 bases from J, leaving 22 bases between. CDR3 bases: TGTGCCACCTCCAAGACCCCTCCCCGGGGAGATACGCAGTATTTT. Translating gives CATSKTPPRGDTQYF.

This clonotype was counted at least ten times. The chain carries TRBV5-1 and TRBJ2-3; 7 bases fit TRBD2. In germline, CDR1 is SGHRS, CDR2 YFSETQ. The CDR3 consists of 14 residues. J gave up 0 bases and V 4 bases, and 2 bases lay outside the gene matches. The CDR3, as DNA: TGCGCCAGCAGCAGCGGGATAAGCACAGATACGCAGTATTTT. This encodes CASSSGISTDTQYF.

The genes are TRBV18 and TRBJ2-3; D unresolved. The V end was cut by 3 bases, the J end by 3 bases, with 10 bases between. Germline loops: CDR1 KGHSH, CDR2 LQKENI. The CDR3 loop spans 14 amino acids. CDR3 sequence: CASSPDGRTDTQYF. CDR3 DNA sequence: TGTGCCAGCTCACCGGACGGGCGGACAGATACGCAGTATTTT.

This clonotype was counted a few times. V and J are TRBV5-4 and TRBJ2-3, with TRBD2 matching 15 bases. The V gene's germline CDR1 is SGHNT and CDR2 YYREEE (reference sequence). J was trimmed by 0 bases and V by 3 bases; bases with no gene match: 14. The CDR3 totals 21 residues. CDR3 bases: TGTGCCAGCAGCTACCCACGGCGCGGGACTAGCGGGGGGTCTAGCACAGATACGCAGTATTTT. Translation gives CASSYPRRGTSGGSSTDTQYF.

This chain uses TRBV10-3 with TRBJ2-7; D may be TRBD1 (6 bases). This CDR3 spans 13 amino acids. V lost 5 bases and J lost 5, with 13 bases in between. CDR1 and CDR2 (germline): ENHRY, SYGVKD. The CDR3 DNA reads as TGTGCCATCAGTTCGACCAGGGGCCACGAGCAGTACTTC. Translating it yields CAISSTRGHEQYF.

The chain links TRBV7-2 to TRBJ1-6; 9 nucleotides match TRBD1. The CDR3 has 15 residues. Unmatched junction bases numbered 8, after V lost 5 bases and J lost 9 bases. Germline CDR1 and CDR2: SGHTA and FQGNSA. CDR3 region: CASSTITGGGSPLHF. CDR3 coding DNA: TGTGCCAGCAGCACGATAACAGGGGGCGGTTCACCCCTCCACTTT.

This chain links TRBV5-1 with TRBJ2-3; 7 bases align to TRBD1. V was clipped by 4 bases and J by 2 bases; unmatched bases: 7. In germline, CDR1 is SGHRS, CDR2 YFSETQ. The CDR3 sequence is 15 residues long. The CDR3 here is CASSRRDSSTDTQYF. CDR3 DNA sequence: TGCGCCAGCAGCAGAAGGGACAGCTCCACAGATACGCAGTATTTT.

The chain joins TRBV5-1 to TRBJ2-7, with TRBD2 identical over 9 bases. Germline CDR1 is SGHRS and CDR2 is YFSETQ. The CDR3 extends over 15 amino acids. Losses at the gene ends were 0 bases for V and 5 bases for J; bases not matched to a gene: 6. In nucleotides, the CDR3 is TGCGCCAGCAGCTTGGTTAGCGGGAGTTTCAACGAGCAGTACTTC. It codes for CASSLVSGSFNEQYF.

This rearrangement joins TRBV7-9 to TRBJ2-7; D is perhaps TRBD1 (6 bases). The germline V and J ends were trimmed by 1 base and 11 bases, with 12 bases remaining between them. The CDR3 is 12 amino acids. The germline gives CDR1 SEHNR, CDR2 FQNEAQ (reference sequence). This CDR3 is CASSLGRDMEYF. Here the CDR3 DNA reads TGTGCCAGCAGCTTAGGAAGGGACATGGAGTACTTC.

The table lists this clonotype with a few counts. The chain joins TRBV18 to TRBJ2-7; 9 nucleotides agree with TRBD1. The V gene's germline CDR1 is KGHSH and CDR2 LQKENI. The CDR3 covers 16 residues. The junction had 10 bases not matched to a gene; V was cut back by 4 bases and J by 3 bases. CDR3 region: CASSLYAGTGFYEQYF. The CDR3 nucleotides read TGTGCCAGCTCACTTTATGCCGGGACAGGGTTCTACGAGCAGTACTTC. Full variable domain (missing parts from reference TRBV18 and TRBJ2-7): NAGVMQNPRHLVRRRGQEARLRCSPMKGHSHVYWYRQLPEEGLKFMVYLQKENIIDESGMPKERFSAEFPKEGPSILRIQQVVRGDSAAYFCASSLYAGTGFYEQYFGPGTRLTVT.

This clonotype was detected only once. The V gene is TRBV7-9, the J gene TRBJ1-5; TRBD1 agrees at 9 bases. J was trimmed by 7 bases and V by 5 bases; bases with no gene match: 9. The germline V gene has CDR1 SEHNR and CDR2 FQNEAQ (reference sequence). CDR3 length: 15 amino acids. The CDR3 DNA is TGTGCCAGCAGCCCCGGGCATGGACAGGGGCAGCCCCAGCATTTT. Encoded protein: CASSPGHGQGQPQHF.

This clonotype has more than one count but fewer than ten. The CDR3 spells CASSLGQPGSPLHF. The CDR3 DNA is TGTGCCAGCAGCTTAGGACAGCCTGGGTCACCCCTCCACTTT. The chain is built from TRBV11-2 and TRBJ1-6; a possible D gene is TRBD1 (5 bases). The CDR3 is 14 residues long. Germline V gives CDR1 SGHAT, CDR2 FQNNGV. Deletions cut 1 base from V and 10 bases from J, with 11 bases between.

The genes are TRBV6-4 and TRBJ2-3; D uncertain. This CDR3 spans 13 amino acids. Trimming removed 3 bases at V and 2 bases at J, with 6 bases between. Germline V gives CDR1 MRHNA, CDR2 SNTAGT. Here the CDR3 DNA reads TGTGCCAGCAGTGAAGAGACCACAGATACGCAGTATTTT. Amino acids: CASSEETTDTQYF.

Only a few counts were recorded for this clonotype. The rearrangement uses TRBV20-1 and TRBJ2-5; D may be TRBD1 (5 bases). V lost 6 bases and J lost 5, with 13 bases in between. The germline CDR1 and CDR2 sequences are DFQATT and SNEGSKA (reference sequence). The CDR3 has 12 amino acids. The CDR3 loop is CSASDSWETQYF. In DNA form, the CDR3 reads TGCAGTGCCTCCGACAGTTGGGAGACCCAGTACTTC.

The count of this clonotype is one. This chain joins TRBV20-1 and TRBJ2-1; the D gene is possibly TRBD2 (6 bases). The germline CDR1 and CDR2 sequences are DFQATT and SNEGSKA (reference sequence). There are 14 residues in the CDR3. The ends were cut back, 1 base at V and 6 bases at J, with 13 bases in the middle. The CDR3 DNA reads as TGCAGTGCTAGAGTGGCTAGCGAGGCCAATGAGCAGTTCTTC. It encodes CSARVASEANEQFF.